The 14 T cell receptor beta chains presented below share a single source sample, sequenced in a study of T cells in localized non-small cell lung cancer. The repertoire was sequenced with immunoSEQ multiplex PCR; TCRdb's copy has only in-frame clones and lacks some. The sample has approximately 22,000 clones, over 85% seen once; the top ten hold 5.5% to 8%. Sample: peripheral blood, taken before any cancer treatment. Receptors were obtained from a male donor at least 60 years old with stage I squamous cell lung carcinoma.

Here the CDR3 reads CAWATGAGNTIYF. The CDR3 DNA reads TGTGCCTGGGCAACAGGAGCTGGAAACACCATATATTTT. The chain recombines TRBV30 with TRBJ1-3; possibly TRBD1 for D (5 bases). CDR1 GTSNPN and CDR2 SVGIG come from the germline V gene (reference sequence). This CDR3 has 13 amino acids. Trimming shortened V by 5 bases and J by 2 bases, and 10 bases separated the two germline ends.

The chain has TRBV7-6 and TRBJ2-3; D is possibly TRBD1 (6 bases). Germline loops: CDR1 SGHVS, CDR2 FNYEAQ. The CDR3 is 17 amino acids. Trimming pared 2 bases from V and 3 bases from J, leaving 18 bases between. CDR3 nucleotide sequence: TGTGCCAGCAGCTTATCCAGGGGCAGGGCCGGGACAGATACGCAGTATTTT. Translation gives CASSLSRGRAGTDTQYF.

This chain joins TRBV6-1 and TRBJ1-5; possible D gene TRBD1, 5 bases. V dropped 5 bases and J dropped 7 bases, with 9 bases sitting between them. CDR1 and CDR2 (germline): MNHNS, SASEGT. This CDR3 is 12 amino acids long. CDR3 loop: CASSPRVQPQHF. CDR3 in DNA: TGTGCCAGCAGTCCCAGGGTCCAGCCCCAGCATTTT.

The chain carries TRBV9 and TRBJ1-4; 10 bases agree with TRBD1. Germline trimming cut 4 bases from V and 1 base from J; bases unmatched to any gene: 10. CDR1 SGDLS and CDR2 YYNGEE come from the germline V gene. The CDR3 runs 18 residues. CDR3 loop: CASSRSLRDRGTNEKLFF. CDR3 bases: TGTGCCAGCAGCCGGTCCCTCCGGGACAGGGGAACTAATGAAAAACTGTTTTTT.

V is TRBV30 and J is TRBJ2-5; D not resolved. The CDR3 is 12 residues long. Germline-derived CDR1 and CDR2 are GTSNPN and SVGIG (reference sequence). The ends were cut back, 0 bases at V and 5 bases at J, with 7 bases in the middle. The CDR3 sequence is CAWSVLGETQYF. Written as DNA, the CDR3 is TGTGCCTGGAGTGTTTTAGGGGAGACCCAGTACTTC.

The chain has TRBV6-5 and TRBJ1-2, with a weak D call TRBD1 (5 bases). Germline CDR1 MNHEY, CDR2 SVGAGI. The CDR3 is 13 residues long. The V end lost 5 bases, the J end lost 2 bases, and 9 bases lay between the germline ends. Here the CDR3 DNA reads TGTGCCAGCAGTCGGGACCTCAACTATGGCTACACCTTC. Its protein is CASSRDLNYGYTF.

This clone was seen only once. The chain uses TRBV6-5 and TRBJ1-2, with D hard to call. Trimming shortened V by 7 bases and J by 6 bases, and 12 bases separated the two germline ends. CDR1 is MNHEY, CDR2 SVGAGI, per germline. CDR3 length equals 12 residues. CDR3 amino acids: CASTEGSHGYTF. The DNA for the CDR3 is TGTGCCAGCACCGAGGGATCCCATGGCTACACCTTC.

This clone was recorded only once. The chain joins TRBV9 to TRBJ1-3; no clear D gene. CDR1 is SGDLS and CDR2 is YYNGEE in the germline V gene. This CDR3 has 15 amino acids. Trimming took off 0 bases at V and 6 bases at J, with 13 bases between the two ends. DNA for the CDR3: TGTGCCAGCAGCGTAGGCCAGGCCGCGAAAAACACCATATATTTT. Its protein is CASSVGQAAKNTIYF.

The chain joins TRBV5-4 to TRBJ2-3, with TRBD1 matching over 8 bases. The germline CDR1 and CDR2 sequences are SGHNT and YYREEE (reference sequence). The V segment lost 4 bases and the J segment 4 bases; nucleotides outside the gene matches: 5. This CDR3 has 14 amino acids. The CDR3 region is CASSLRQGSDTQYF. CDR3 DNA: TGTGCCAGCAGCCTACGACAGGGGTCAGATACGCAGTATTTT.

The chain carries TRBV5-4 and TRBJ2-5; D uncertain. CDR1 and CDR2 from the germline V gene are SGHNT and YYREEE (reference sequence). The CDR3 extends over 15 amino acids. The V end was cut by 7 bases, the J end by 5 bases, with 21 bases between. The CDR3 DNA reads as TGTGCCAGCTCAAACCCCGGTGGAAGGTCGGAGACCCAGTACTTC. It codes for CASSNPGGRSETQYF.

The gene calls are TRBV5-1 and TRBJ1-2, with 7 bases aligning to TRBD1. The J segment lost 8 bases and the V segment lost 4 bases, leaving 11 bases of the junction unmatched. This CDR3 region has 14 residues. CDR1 and CDR2 from the germline V gene are SGHRS and YFSETQ. The CDR3 loop is CASSETTGTPGYTF. In DNA form, the CDR3 reads TGCGCCAGCAGCGAAACGACAGGGACGCCGGGCTACACCTTC.

This clone occurred once. This chain joins TRBV5-1 and TRBJ1-3; D is undetermined. CDR1 and CDR2 from the germline V gene are SGHRS and YFSETQ. Trimming removed 4 bases at V and 0 bases at J, with 8 bases between. The CDR3 covers 14 residues. As DNA, the CDR3 is TGCGCCAGCAGCCGAGGGCCCTCTGGAAACACCATATATTTT. Amino acids: CASSRGPSGNTIYF.

V usage is TRBV10-3 and J usage is TRBJ1-5; no clear D gene. Germline V gene sequence: CDR1 ENHRY, CDR2 SYGVKD. V dropped 0 bases and J dropped 7 bases, with 7 bases sitting between them. This CDR3 spans 13 amino acids. The CDR3 DNA reads TGTGCCATCAGTGAGTCTGGGGTGCAGCCCCAGCATTTT. It encodes CAISESGVQPQHF.

The J gene is TRBJ1-5, the V gene TRBV15; D possibly corresponds to TRBD1 (5 bases). V lost 0 bases and J lost 5, with 8 bases in between. Per germline, CDR1 LNHNV and CDR2 YYDKDF (reference sequence). This CDR3 has 14 residues. CDR3 sequence: CATSRDLGHQPQHF. In nucleotides, the CDR3 is TGTGCCACCAGCAGAGATCTGGGACATCAGCCCCAGCATTTT.